Following are 26 T cell receptor beta chains from one sample sequenced in a study of radiation and T cells in renal cell carcinoma. The protocol was immunoSEQ multiplex PCR, while the TCRdb copy is restricted to in-frame clones and leaves out a portion. Here the sample spans approximately 61,000 clones, roughly four fifths being singletons. The time point here: blood 2 weeks post-SBRT. Treatment meaning: 15 Gy SBRT to primary tumor, nephrectomy 4 weeks later. The sequenced sample was blood, obtained from a patient whose treatment included radiotherapy and nephrectomy. The source of these receptors is a man aged 60 to 69 with renal cell carcinoma.

The genes are TRBV7-9 and TRBJ1-2; D remains ambiguous. This CDR3 is 14 amino acids long. The V gene lost 0 bases and the J gene lost 9 bases, with 14 bases spanning the gap. CDR1 and CDR2 from the germline V gene are SEHNR and FQNEAQ (reference sequence). DNA for the CDR3: TGTGCCAGCAGCTTAGCGACTCGTGGTGGTCGCTACACCTTC. Translation gives CASSLATRGGRYTF.

The V gene is TRBV19, the J gene TRBJ2-5, with D possibly matching TRBD2 (6 bases). CDR1 is LNHDA and CDR2 is SQIVND in the germline V gene (reference sequence). V dropped 5 bases and J dropped 3 bases, with 10 bases sitting between them. The CDR3 length is 13 residues. CDR3 protein: CASSFEREETQYF. CDR3 coding DNA: TGTGCCAGTAGTTTTGAGCGGGAAGAGACCCAGTACTTC.

The rearrangement joins TRBV19 to TRBJ1-2; 9 bases agree with TRBD1. The CDR3 is made up of 13 amino acids. Germline V gene data show CDR1 as LNHDA and CDR2 as SQIVND (reference sequence). V lost 8 bases, J lost 0 bases, and 1 base stayed unmatched. CDR3 nucleotide sequence: TGTGCCAGTGGGGACAGGGCTAACTATGGCTACACCTTC. Encoded protein: CASGDRANYGYTF.

A few counts support this clone. The rearrangement uses TRBV18 and TRBJ1-1; no definite D call. V was pared by 2 bases and J by 0 bases, with 10 bases between. This CDR3 has 15 amino acids. Germline CDR1 is KGHSH and CDR2 is LQKENI. CDR3 bases: TGTGCCAGCTCACCAGCCCAGAGGGTGAACACTGAAGCTTTCTTT. Protein: CASSPAQRVNTEAFF.

The table lists this clone with a count of one. The chain combines TRBV11-3 with TRBJ2-3; 10 nucleotides line up with TRBD1. Trimming cost V 8 bases and J 4 bases; bases outside gene matches: 3. Germline CDR1 SGHNT, CDR2 YENEEA. The CDR3 covers 13 residues. The CDR3 spells CASLTGGADTQYF. The CDR3 nucleotides read TGTGCCAGCCTGACAGGGGGCGCAGATACGCAGTATTTT.

The chain has TRBV20-1 and TRBJ1-3; D is ambiguous. The CDR3 length is 11 residues. Germline V gene lookup returns CDR1 DFQATT and CDR2 SNEGSKA (reference sequence). Deletions cut 6 bases from V and 0 bases from J, with 3 bases between. The CDR3 sequence: CSASSGNTIYF. The CDR3 nucleotides are TGCAGTGCCAGCTCTGGAAACACCATATATTTT.

This chain joins TRBV15 and TRBJ2-3, with unresolved D. V was shortened by 0 bases and J by 8 bases, with 9 bases between the two germline ends. Germline loops: CDR1 LNHNV, CDR2 YYDKDF (reference sequence). There are 13 residues in the CDR3. CDR3 residues: CATSRDMTATQYF. The CDR3 bases are TGTGCCACCAGCAGAGATATGACGGCTACGCAGTATTTT.

This clone turned up a few times. This sequence joins TRBV21-1 and TRBJ2-7; TRBD2 is the table's D call, not checked against the DNA. TRBV21-1 is given as a pseudogene. The CDR3 is 15 residues long. The CDR3 region is CASCTIGGESNEQYF. The CDR3 nucleotides read TGTGCCAGCTGCACGATTGGGGGGGAATCCAACGAGCAGTACTTC.

The chain employs TRBV7-2 and TRBJ2-7; the D is unclear. Trimming stripped 1 base from V and 2 bases from J, with 12 bases between. The CDR3 totals 15 residues. The germline V gene encodes CDR1 SGHTA and CDR2 FQGNSA. Here the CDR3 reads CASSLGPPTTYEQYF. DNA of the CDR3: TGTGCCAGCAGCTTAGGCCCCCCGACAACCTACGAGCAGTACTTC.

The V and J genes are TRBV5-6 and TRBJ2-5; D unclear. The CDR3 has 16 residues. The V end was cut by 1 base, the J end by 1 base, with 14 bases between. CDR1 SGHDT and CDR2 YYEEEE come from the germline V gene. The CDR3 region has the DNA TGTGCCAGCAGCTTGTTGCCTTGGGAACCCCAAGAGACCCAGTACTTC. Protein sequence: CASSLLPWEPQETQYF.

The chain employs TRBV10-3 and TRBJ2-7, with 8 bases fitting TRBD2. The CDR3 is 16 amino acids. The germline gives CDR1 ENHRY, CDR2 SYGVKD. Trimming took 0 bases from V and 5 from J; bases not matched to a gene: 9. The CDR3 coding sequence is TGTGCCATCAGTGAGTCAGGTAGCGGGGTAAACAACGAGCAGTACTTC. Its translation: CAISESGSGVNNEQYF.

The gene calls are TRBV20-1 and TRBJ1-1, with D possibly matching TRBD1 (5 bases). CDR3 size: 10 residues. CDR1 and CDR2 (germline): DFQATT, SNEGSKA (reference sequence). Trimming took off 3 bases at V and 8 bases at J, with 7 bases between the two ends. The CDR3 loop is CSARTEEAFF. Written as DNA, the CDR3 is TGCAGTGCTAGGACAGAAGAAGCTTTCTTT.

This chain uses TRBV6-6 with TRBJ2-5, with D perhaps matching TRBD1 (5 bases). Germline V CDR1 and CDR2: MNHNY, SVGAGI (reference sequence). Trimming removed 2 bases at V and 4 bases at J, with 8 bases between. This CDR3 contains 13 residues. The CDR3 bases are TGTGCCAGCAGTTACGGCAGGGCAGAGACCCAGTACTTC. This sequence encodes CASSYGRAETQYF.

This clone was seen once. This chain uses TRBV19 with TRBJ1-1; 7 positions agree with TRBD1. This CDR3 has 15 residues. The J segment lost 1 base and the V segment lost 6 bases, leaving 8 bases of the junction unmatched. Per the germline V gene, CDR1 is LNHDA and CDR2 is SQIVND (reference sequence). CDR3 sequence: CASSLGAGGNTEAFF. CDR3 sequence (DNA): TGTGCCAGTAGCCTAGGGGCAGGGGGGAACACTGAAGCTTTCTTT. The entire variable domain, with the rest obtained from reference TRBV19 and TRBJ1-1, is as follows: DGGITQSPKYLFRKEGQNVTLSCEQNLNHDAMYWYRQDPGQGLRLIYYSQIVNDFQKGDIAEGYSVSREKKESFPLTVTSAQKNPTAFYLCASSLGAGGNTEAFFGQGTRLTVV.

This chain links TRBV10-3 with TRBJ2-7; 12 positions match TRBD2. From germline, CDR1 is ENHRY and CDR2 SYGVKD. Losses at the gene ends were 3 bases for V and 0 bases for J; bases not matched to a gene: 6. This CDR3 is 17 amino acids long. CDR3 sequence (DNA): TGTGCCATCAGTGAAACTAGCGGGGGGACCAACTCCTACGAGCAGTACTTC. Residues: CAISETSGGTNSYEQYF.

The gene calls are TRBV7-9 and TRBJ1-1, with no clear D. With 3 bases removed from V and 5 bases from J, the gap between germline ends came to 13 bases. Germline CDR1 reads SEHNR; CDR2 reads FQNEAQ (reference sequence). This CDR3 has 14 residues. This CDR3 is CASSFPTRVTEAFF. CDR3 bases: TGTGCCAGCAGCTTCCCGACTCGGGTAACTGAAGCTTTCTTT. The whole variable domain, remainder taken from reference TRBV7-9 and TRBJ1-1, is DTGVSQNPRHKITKRGQNVTFRCDPISEHNRLYWYRQTLGQGPEFLTYFQNEAQLEKSRLLSDRFSAERPKGSFSTLEIQRTEQGDSAMYLCASSFPTRVTEAFFGQGTRLTVV.

This clone was seen more than once but under ten times. V is TRBV29-1 and J is TRBJ2-5, with D uncertain. The V end lost 0 bases, the J end lost 4 bases, and 15 bases lay between the germline ends. CDR3 length: 15 residues. Germline loops: CDR1 SQVTM, CDR2 ANQGSEA. CDR3 coding DNA: TGCAGCGTTGAAGACCCCTTTGGCAGACTAGAGACCCAGTACTTC. This encodes CSVEDPFGRLETQYF.

The chain links TRBV27 to TRBJ2-5; D may match TRBD1 or TRBD2 (6 bases each). V was clipped by 6 bases and J by 7 bases, with 15 bases between them. The germline V gene encodes CDR1 MNHEY and CDR2 SMNVEV (reference sequence). The CDR3 covers 13 residues. The CDR3 DNA reads as TGTGCCAGCAGCCTCGGGGGCGTTGGGACCCAGTACTTC. Its translation: CASSLGGVGTQYF.

The DNA for the CDR3 is TGTGCCAGTAATCATCGTTGGGACTTTGGGACCGGGGAGCTGTTTTTT. It specifies CASNHRWDFGTGELFF. This chain joins TRBV19 and TRBJ2-2; weak D call: TRBD2 (6 bases). The germline V gene has CDR1 LNHDA and CDR2 SQIVND (reference sequence). Trimming stripped 7 bases from V and 5 bases from J, with 20 bases between. This CDR3 is 16 amino acids long. The full variable domain, rest sourced from reference TRBV19 and TRBJ2-2, is DGGITQSPKYLFRKEGQNVTLSCEQNLNHDAMYWYRQDPGQGLRLIYYSQIVNDFQKGDIAEGYSVSREKKESFPLTVTSAQKNPTAFYLCASNHRWDFGTGELFFGEGSRLTVL.

The genes are TRBV29-1 and TRBJ1-1, with D unresolved. This CDR3 spans 10 amino acids. CDR1 is SQVTM, CDR2 ANQGSEA, per germline. V lost 4 bases to trimming and J lost 5 bases, with 5 bases between them. The CDR3, as DNA: TGCAGCGTTGGGACGACTGAAGCTTTCTTT. Its protein product is CSVGTTEAFF.

The J gene is TRBJ2-6, the V gene TRBV5-5, with D possibly being TRBD1 or TRBD2 (5 bases each). Deletions cut 4 bases from V and 2 bases from J, with 25 bases between. This CDR3 spans 20 amino acids. In germline, CDR1 is SGHKS, CDR2 YYEKEE (reference sequence). The CDR3 region is CASSDDLGQVPGPGANVLTF. The DNA of the CDR3 is TGTGCCAGCAGCGATGATCTGGGGCAGGTCCCGGGACCTGGGGCCAACGTCCTGACTTTC.

In this sample, this clone turned up a few times. The chain links TRBV18 to TRBJ2-3, with TRBD2 as a possible D gene (5 bases). Deletions cut 4 bases from V and 0 bases from J, with 8 bases between. The CDR3 runs to 14 residues. Germline CDR1 and CDR2: KGHSH and LQKENI. CDR3 in amino acids: CASSLRASTDTQYF. CDR3 nucleotide sequence: TGTGCCAGCTCACTGCGGGCCAGCACAGATACGCAGTATTTT.

The rearrangement links TRBV11-3 to TRBJ2-7; TRBD1 matches at 7 bases. CDR1 SGHNT and CDR2 YENEEA come from the germline V gene. The length of the CDR3 is 16 residues. J gave up 3 bases and V 3 bases, and 11 bases lay outside the gene matches. As DNA, the CDR3 is TGTGCCAGCAGCTTGCTACAGGGGCCAACCGACTACGAGCAGTACTTC. Translating it yields CASSLLQGPTDYEQYF.

This chain uses TRBV5-1 with TRBJ1-5, with a possible D match to TRBD1 (5 bases). The V end was cut by 4 bases, the J end by 5 bases, with 16 bases between. The CDR3 extends over 15 amino acids. In germline, CDR1 is SGHRS, CDR2 YFSETQ. Written as DNA, the CDR3 is TGCGCCAGCAGCCCCCAGGGCAGGGATCATCAGCCCCAGCATTTT. This gives the protein CASSPQGRDHQPQHF. Full variable domain (missing parts from reference TRBV5-1 and TRBJ1-5): KAGVTQTPRYLIKTRGQQVTLSCSPISGHRSVSWYQQTPGQGLQFLFEYFSETQRNKGNFPGRFSGRQFSNSRSEMNVSTLELGDSALYLCASSPQGRDHQPQHFGDGTRLSIL.

The chain is built from TRBV19 and TRBJ1-4; D not certain. CDR1 LNHDA and CDR2 SQIVND come from the germline V gene (reference sequence). The CDR3 runs 12 residues. With 5 bases removed from V and 6 bases from J, the gap between germline ends came to 7 bases. The CDR3 loop reads CASSDSHEKLFF. Written as DNA, the CDR3 is TGTGCCAGTAGTGACTCCCATGAAAAACTGTTTTTT.

This clone was detected once. The rearrangement joins TRBV4-2 to TRBJ1-2, with D perhaps TRBD1 (6 bases). The CDR3 spans 15 residues. The germline V and J ends were trimmed by 4 bases and 4 bases, with 16 bases remaining between them. CDR1 and CDR2 from the germline V gene are LGHNA and YNFKEQ. The CDR3 DNA reads as TGTGCCAGCAGCCCTGGGTCGGGGGCGATCTATGGCTACACCTTC. Protein sequence: CASSPGSGAIYGYTF.